These 9 T cell receptor beta chains were all obtained from the same sample, sequenced in a study of post-analysis software for immune sequencing data (dated by TCRdb to the mid-2010s). Broad study findings and their caveats: Patients showed significantly higher frequencies than controls for roughly five TRBV segments, among them TRBV5-6, TRBV5-1 and TRBV20-1.

Antigens for these TCRs are unknown. Libraries came from PCR. The reads were generated on an Illumina HiSeq 2500. To reduce PCR and sequencing biases, unique molecular identifiers were built into the TCR beta cDNA libraries. The raw public reads went through TCRdb reprocessing: fastp at Q25, MiXCR clone calling, in-frame beta chains kept. Each CDR3 protein appears once, grouped with its most common genes and DNA. The sample table lists approximately 770,000 distinct CDR3 sequences, about 43% of them with a count of one. 4.9% of the sample comes from the top ten. Sequenced: blood. These receptors all stem from a girl aged 10 to 17 with multiple sclerosis.

This clonotype was picked up many times. The chain joins TRBV20-1 to TRBJ2-1; the D gene is possibly TRBD2 (6 bases). The V gene lost 8 bases and the J gene lost 7 bases, with 24 bases spanning the gap. CDR3 length: 15 amino acids. CDR1 and CDR2 from the germline V gene are DFQATT and SNEGSKA (reference sequence). This CDR3 reads CSTNSPASVGNEQFF. The CDR3 DNA reads as TGCAGTACCAATTCCCCCGCTAGCGTTGGTAATGAGCAGTTCTTC.

The gene calls are TRBV7-3 and TRBJ2-2; TRBD1 is a possible D gene (6 bases). Germline V gene data show CDR1 as SGHTA and CDR2 as FQGTGA. V lost 5 bases to trimming and J lost 6 bases, with 10 bases between them. The CDR3 consists of 13 residues. The CDR3 region is CASSQQGPGELFF. The CDR3 DNA reads TGTGCCAGCAGCCAACAGGGCCCCGGGGAGCTGTTTTTT.

The rearrangement joins TRBV5-1 to TRBJ2-1; TRBD1 matches 8 bases. The germline gives CDR1 SGHRS, CDR2 YFSETQ. After removal of 0 bases from V and 3 bases from J, the junction contained 5 bases not matched to a gene. The CDR3 has 16 residues. For the CDR3, the DNA is TGCGCCAGCAGCTTGGAGACAGGGGCGGTCTACAATGAGCAGTTCTTC. This sequence encodes CASSLETGAVYNEQFF.

To note about this clonotype: The junction departs from the called germline gene at one end, perhaps through a read error. The rearrangement uses TRBV6-6 and TRBJ2-4; D ambiguous. The CDR3 sequence is 12 residues long. Germline V gene sequence: CDR1 MNHNY, CDR2 SVGAGI (reference sequence). CDR3 protein: CTSNPGPNIQYF. The CDR3 coding sequence is TGTACCAGCAATCCAGGTCCGAACATTCAGTACTTC.

This clonotype turned up a few times. The CDR3 is CASIPGRSYNEQFF. In DNA, the CDR3 is TGTGCCAGCATACCAGGGAGGTCCTACAATGAGCAGTTCTTC. The chain uses TRBV2 and TRBJ2-1; tentative D call: TRBD2 (6 bases). V dropped 7 bases and J dropped 1 base, with 11 bases sitting between them. Germline CDR1 SNHLY, CDR2 FYNNEI. CDR3 length equals 14 residues. The full variable domain, in which reference TRBV2 and TRBJ2-1 provide the parts outside the CDR3, is EPEVTQTPSHQVTQMGQEVILRCVPISNHLYFYWYRQILGQKVEFLVSFYNNEISEKSEIFDDQFSVERPDGSNFTLKIRSTKLEDSAMYFCASIPGRSYNEQFFGPGTRLTVL.

Note on this clonotype: At one end, the junction sequence differs from germline, possibly due to a read error. The V gene is TRBV6-4, the J gene TRBJ2-3; either TRBD1 or TRBD2 may supply D (5 bases each). Germline CDR1 reads MRHNA; CDR2 reads SNTAGT. The CDR3 has 13 amino acids. CDR3: CARSDGAADTQYF. The CDR3 DNA follows: TGTGCCCGCAGTGACGGGGCAGCCGATACGCAGTATTTT.

The V and J genes are TRBV9 and TRBJ2-3; D call uncertain. Trimming removed 3 bases from V and 0 bases from J, with 17 bases in between. The germline V gene has CDR1 SGDLS and CDR2 YYNGEE. This CDR3 contains 17 residues. CDR3 in DNA: TGTGCCAGCAGCGCAAATACCCTCCCCGGAAGCACAGATACGCAGTATTTT. It specifies CASSANTLPGSTDTQYF.

This CDR3 reads CASSPTDAKYEQYF. The DNA for the CDR3 is TGTGCCAGCAGCCCGACAGATGCGAAGTACGAGCAGTACTTC. The V gene is TRBV7-9, the J gene TRBJ2-5; maybe TRBD1 (5 bases). Judging by the DNA end, TRBJ2-7 fits better; the J call may be wrong. The CDR3 runs 14 residues. Per the germline V gene, CDR1 is SEHNR and CDR2 is FQNEAQ (reference sequence).

J is TRBJ1-5 and V is TRBV7-8, with D hard to call. Germline loops: CDR1 SGHVS, CDR2 FQNEAQ. The V gene lost 2 bases and the J gene lost 0 bases, with 8 bases spanning the gap. The CDR3 is made up of 15 amino acids. The CDR3 spells CASSLLGDSNQPQHF. CDR3 DNA sequence: TGTGCCAGCAGCTTACTGGGAGATAGCAATCAGCCCCAGCATTTT.